These 15 T cell receptor beta chains were all obtained from the same sample, sequenced in a study of cytomegalovirus exposure and HLA in healthy donors. PCR primers comprised 60 Vbeta and 13 Jbeta primers. Some clones are missing from TCRdb's copy, which holds only in-frame ones; the method was immunoSEQ multiplex PCR. The sample yields over 130,000 clones, roughly 65% seen once. The sequenced sample was PBMCs. The receptor set was obtained from a woman aged 25 to 39 in good health and CMV-seronegative.

The V gene is TRBV30, the J gene TRBJ2-1, with TRBD2 matching over 9 bases. V lost 8 bases, J lost 0 bases, and 8 bases stayed unmatched. The CDR3 contains 15 residues. CDR1 is GTSNPN, CDR2 SVGIG, per germline (reference sequence). CDR3 region: CAVTSGPSSYNEQFF. The CDR3 DNA follows: TGTGCCGTAACTAGCGGGCCTAGCTCCTACAATGAGCAGTTCTTC.

CDR3 DNA sequence: TGTGCCAGCTCGGCACAGGGGGCGACCGGGGAGCTGTTTTTT. Its translation: CASSAQGATGELFF. The rearrangement uses TRBV2 and TRBJ2-2, with TRBD1 identical over 9 bases. The trim removed 8 bases at V and 5 bases at J, leaving 6 bases unmatched. Germline V CDR1 and CDR2: SNHLY, FYNNEI. The CDR3 spans 14 residues.

The chain recombines TRBV9 with TRBJ2-1; the match to TRBD2 covers 7 bases. The CDR3 is 14 amino acids. Looked up from germline, CDR1 is SGDLS and CDR2 is YYNGEE. J gave up 6 bases and V 4 bases, and 7 bases lay outside the gene matches. In DNA form, the CDR3 reads TGTGCCAGCAGCCCCGTGGCGGGAGTCAATGAGCAGTTCTTC. This sequence encodes CASSPVAGVNEQFF.

V and J are TRBV6-7 and TRBJ2-2; 10 bases fit TRBD1. Being an ORF, TRBV6-7 has a function that is uncertain. With V trimmed by 5 bases and J by 3 bases, 6 bases remained unmatched. The CDR3 is made up of 16 amino acids. The CDR3: CASSLDRGQDTGELFF. DNA for the CDR3: TGTGCCAGCAGTCTAGACAGGGGGCAGGACACCGGGGAGCTGTTTTTT.

In DNA, the CDR3 is TGTGCCAGCAGCTTAGGGGGCAACAGGGGTTTGGCCTATGGCTACACCTTC. This sequence encodes CASSLGGNRGLAYGYTF. This chain connects TRBV7-9 to TRBJ1-2; 7 nucleotides match TRBD1. CDR1 and CDR2 (germline): SEHNR, FQNEAQ (reference sequence). The CDR3 length is 17 residues. Germline trimming cut 1 base from V and 4 bases from J; bases unmatched to any gene: 12.

This clone was picked up a small number of times. The J gene is TRBJ1-5, the V gene TRBV6-6; 10 bases map to TRBD1. With 4 bases clipped from V and 7 bases from J, the junction kept 7 bases outside the gene matches. This CDR3 spans 15 amino acids. Looked up from germline, CDR1 is MNHNY and CDR2 is SVGAGI (reference sequence). The CDR3, as DNA: TGTGCCAGCAGTTGGCGACAGGGGGCTAGACAGCCCCAGCATTTT. It yields the protein CASSWRQGARQPQHF.

A single count supports this clone. The rearrangement joins TRBV6-5 to TRBJ2-1, with D possibly TRBD1 on 6 matching bases. From germline, CDR1 is MNHEY and CDR2 SVGAGI. V gave up 6 bases and J gave up 5 bases, with 11 bases separating them. This CDR3 comprises 13 residues. CDR3 nucleotide sequence: TGTGCCAGCAGATTGGACAGTAACAATGAGCAGTTCTTC. Its translation is CASRLDSNNEQFF.

The chain employs TRBV7-3 and TRBJ2-3, with 7 nucleotides matching TRBD2. Germline loops: CDR1 SGHTA, CDR2 FQGTGA. This CDR3 contains 16 residues. Losses at the gene ends were 4 bases for V and 2 bases for J; bases not matched to a gene: 9. The CDR3 coding sequence is TGTGCCAGCAGCTATAGGGAGCGGGGATCCACAGATACGCAGTATTTT. The encoded protein is CASSYRERGSTDTQYF.

The count of this clone is one. The CDR3 nucleotides are TGTGCCATCACCCCGGGGGACCTCTATGGCTACACCTTC. This translates into CAITPGDLYGYTF. The chain uses TRBV28 and TRBJ1-2; D is perhaps TRBD1 (5 bases). Germline loops: CDR1 MDHEN, CDR2 SYDVKM. V was cut by 10 bases and J by 4 bases, with 16 bases left in between. The CDR3 covers 13 residues.

V usage is TRBV11-2 and J usage is TRBJ2-5, with 7 nucleotides matching TRBD2. The germline V gene encodes CDR1 SGHAT and CDR2 FQNNGV. V trimming: 1 base; J trimming: 5 bases; junction bases outside the gene matches: 10. The length of the CDR3 is 16 residues. CDR3 nucleotides: TGTGCCAGCAGCTTAGGGCTCGCGGGAGTGGTTGAGACCCAGTACTTC. Translating it yields CASSLGLAGVVETQYF.

Written as DNA, the CDR3 is TGTGCCAGCAGTGCTCTAGCTCAGAACAATGAGCAGTTCTTC. As protein: CASSALAQNNEQFF. The chain links TRBV6-4 to TRBJ2-1; D perhaps matches TRBD2 (5 bases). The germline gives CDR1 MRHNA, CDR2 SNTAGT. V dropped 4 bases and J dropped 5 bases, with 12 bases sitting between them. The CDR3 is made up of 14 amino acids.

The rearrangement links TRBV9 to TRBJ2-4; D is ambiguous. CDR3 length equals 17 residues. Germline-derived CDR1 and CDR2 are SGDLS and YYNGEE. Deletions cut 0 bases from V and 0 bases from J, with 13 bases between. The CDR3 sequence is CASSVDLGDGAKNIQYF. The DNA of the CDR3 is TGTGCCAGCAGCGTAGATCTGGGCGATGGAGCCAAAAACATTCAGTACTTC. The full variable domain, completed using reference TRBV9 and TRBJ2-4, is DSGVTQTPKHLITATGQRVTLRCSPRSGDLSVYWYQQSLDQGLQFLIQYYNGEERAKGNILERFSAQQFPDLHSELNLSSLELGDSALYFCASSVDLGDGAKNIQYFGAGTRLSVL.

In this sample, this clone turned up a few times. The chain is built from TRBV4-1 and TRBJ2-7, with D unresolved. CDR1 is MGHRA and CDR2 is YSYEKL in the germline V gene. The CDR3 consists of 14 residues. V was trimmed by 0 bases and J by 3 bases, leaving 9 bases between them. The CDR3 is CASSQDPKHYEQYF. The CDR3 bases are TGCGCCAGCAGCCAAGATCCAAAGCACTACGAGCAGTACTTC.

The chain carries TRBV6-5 and TRBJ1-3; D is uncertain. CDR3 size: 15 residues. Germline V gene data show CDR1 as MNHEY and CDR2 as SVGAGI. The V gene lost 5 bases and the J gene lost 4 bases, with 15 bases spanning the gap. The CDR3 DNA follows: TGTGCCAGCAGTCCCGGACTTGTAGGAGGAAACACCATATATTTT. As protein: CASSPGLVGGNTIYF.

This sequence joins TRBV10-2 and TRBJ2-6; weak D call: TRBD2 (5 bases). V was cut by 9 bases and J by 2 bases, with 8 bases left in between. The germline gives CDR1 WSHSY, CDR2 SAAADI. The CDR3 extends over 13 amino acids. CDR3 protein: CASSGAGANVLTF. For the CDR3, the DNA is TGCGCCAGTTCCGGGGCTGGGGCCAACGTCCTGACTTTC.